This TCR beta chain was recovered during a study of cytomegalovirus exposure and HLA in healthy donors. Study conclusions and caveats: Previous analysis showed most TCR beta V segments were productive about 87% or about 30% of the time. The authors later found TCR association rates varying by HLA locus, with DRB1 most and HLA-C fewest. The study assumed roughly uniform donor sequencing depth for presence/absence analyses.

With respect to this clone: The target antigen is unknown.

Amplification used 60 Vbeta primers and 13 Jbeta primers. Clones were sequenced by immunoSEQ multiplex PCR, and TCRdb holds only the in-frame ones, with some missing. The data contain under 150,000 clones, 70% to 85% of them singletons. Deletions cut 1 base from V and 3 bases from J, with 13 bases between. Germline assignment: CDR1 SGHVS and CDR2 FNYEAQ. The CDR3 sequence is 15 residues long. This receptor was obtained from a woman between 18 and 29 years old in good health and CMV-seronegative. The gene calls are TRBV7-6 and TRBJ2-7; D is undetermined. The sequenced sample consisted of PBMCs. CDR3 sequence reads: CASSLEPSRSYEQYF. The CDR3 DNA reads TGTGCCAGCAGCTTAGAGCCGTCCCGTAGCTACGAGCAGTACTTC.